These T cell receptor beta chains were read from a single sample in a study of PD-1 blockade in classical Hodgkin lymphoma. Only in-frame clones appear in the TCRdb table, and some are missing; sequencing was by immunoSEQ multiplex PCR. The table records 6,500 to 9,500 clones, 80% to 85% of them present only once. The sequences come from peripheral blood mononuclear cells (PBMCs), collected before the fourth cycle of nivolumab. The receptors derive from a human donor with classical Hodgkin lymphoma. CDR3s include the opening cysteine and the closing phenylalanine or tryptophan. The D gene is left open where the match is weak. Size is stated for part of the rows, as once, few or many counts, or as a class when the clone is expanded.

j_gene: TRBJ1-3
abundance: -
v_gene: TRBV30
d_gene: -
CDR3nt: TGTGCCTGGAACCGGGGGGGCACGAGCTCTGGAAACACCATATATTTT
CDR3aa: CAWNRGGTSSGNTIYF

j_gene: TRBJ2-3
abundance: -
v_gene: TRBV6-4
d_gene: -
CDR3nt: TGTGCCAGCAGTGACAGTGGATCAGATACGCAGTATTTT
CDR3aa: CASSDSGSDTQYF

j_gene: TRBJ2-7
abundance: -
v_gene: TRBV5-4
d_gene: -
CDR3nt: TGTGCCAGCAGCTTGAGGGGGGGCTACGAGCAGTACTTC
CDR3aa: CASSLRGGYEQYF

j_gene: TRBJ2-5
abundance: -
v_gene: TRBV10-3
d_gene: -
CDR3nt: TGTGCCATCAGTGAGACCCCACCCGACGAACAAGAGACCCAGTACTTC
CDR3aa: CAISETPPDEQETQYF

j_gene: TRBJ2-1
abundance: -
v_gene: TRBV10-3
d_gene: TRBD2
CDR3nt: TGTGCCATCAGGGCTGGACTAGCGTTCAACAATGAGCAGTTCTTC
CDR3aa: CAIRAGLAFNNEQFF

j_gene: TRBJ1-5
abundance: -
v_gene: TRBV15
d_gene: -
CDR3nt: TGTGCCACCAGCGGGGACAGCAATCAGCCCCAGCATTTT
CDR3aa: CATSGDSNQPQHF

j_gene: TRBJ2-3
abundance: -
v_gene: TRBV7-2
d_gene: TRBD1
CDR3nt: TGTGCCAGCAGCTTTGTGGGACAGGGGATCACAGATACGCAGTATTTT
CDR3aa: CASSFVGQGITDTQYF

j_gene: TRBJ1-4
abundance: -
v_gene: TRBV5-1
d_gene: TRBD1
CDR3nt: TGCGCCAGCAGCTTGGGACAGGGTAATGAAAAACTGTTTTTT
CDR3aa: CASSLGQGNEKLFF

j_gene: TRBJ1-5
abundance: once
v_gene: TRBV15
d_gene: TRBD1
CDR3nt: TGTGCCACCAGCAGAGATGACAGGGACAATCAGCCCCAGCATTTT
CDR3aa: CATSRDDRDNQPQHF

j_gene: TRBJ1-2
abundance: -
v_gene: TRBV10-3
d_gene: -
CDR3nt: TGTGCCATCAGGGGAAACAGTTACGGCTACACCTTC
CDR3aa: CAIRGNSYGYTF

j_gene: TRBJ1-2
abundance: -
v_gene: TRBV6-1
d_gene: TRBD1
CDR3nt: TGTGCCAGCAGTGAAGACAGGGGGCGGGCTAACTATGGCTACACCTTC
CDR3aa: CASSEDRGRANYGYTF

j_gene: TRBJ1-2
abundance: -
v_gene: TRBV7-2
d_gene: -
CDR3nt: TGTGCCAGCAGCCCCACCCCGGGACGTCTCTATGGCTACACCTTC
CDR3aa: CASSPTPGRLYGYTF

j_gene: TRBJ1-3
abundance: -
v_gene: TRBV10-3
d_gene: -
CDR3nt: TGTGCCATCACCCCGGGCCAATTAAACACCATATATTTT
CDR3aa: CAITPGQLNTIYF

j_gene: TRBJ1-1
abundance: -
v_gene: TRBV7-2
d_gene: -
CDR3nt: TGTGCCAGCAGTCCTGATGTTGCTGAAGCTTTCTTT
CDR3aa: CASSPDVAEAFF

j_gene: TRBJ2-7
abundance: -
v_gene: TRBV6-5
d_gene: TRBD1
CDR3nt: TGTGCCAGCAGTTACTCGTACAGGGGGGCCTACGAGCAGTACTTC
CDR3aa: CASSYSYRGAYEQYF

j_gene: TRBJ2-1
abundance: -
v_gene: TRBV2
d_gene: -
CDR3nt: TGTGCCAGCAGTGTTACTAGGGGCAATGAGCAGTTCTTC
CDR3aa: CASSVTRGNEQFF

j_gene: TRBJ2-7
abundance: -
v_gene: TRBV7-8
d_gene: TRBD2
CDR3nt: TGTGCCAGCAGCTTAGTAATGCCTAGCGGGGGGGCTTACGAGCAGTACTTC
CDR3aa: CASSLVMPSGGAYEQYF

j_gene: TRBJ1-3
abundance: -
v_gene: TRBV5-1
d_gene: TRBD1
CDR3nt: TGCGCCAGCAGCTTGTGGCCGGGGACAGCTAGCTCTGGAAACACCATATATTTT
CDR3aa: CASSLWPGTASSGNTIYF

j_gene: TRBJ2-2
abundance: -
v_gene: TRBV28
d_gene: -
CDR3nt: TGTGCCACAGAGGGGGGGGGTTCGAACACCGGGGAGCTGTTTTTT
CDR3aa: CATEGGGSNTGELFF

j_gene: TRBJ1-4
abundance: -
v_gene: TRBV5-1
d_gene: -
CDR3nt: TGCGCCAGCCGGAGTGGGTCAGCTAATGAAAAACTGTTTTTT
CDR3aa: CASRSGSANEKLFF

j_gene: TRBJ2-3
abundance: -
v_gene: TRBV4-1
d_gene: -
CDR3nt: TGCGCCAGCAGCCAAGGGGGGCTAGCCTCAGATACGCAGTATTTT
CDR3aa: CASSQGGLASDTQYF

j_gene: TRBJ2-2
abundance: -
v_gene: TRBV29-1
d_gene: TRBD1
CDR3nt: TGCAGCGTTTCACCGCACACAGGGGGCAAGGCCGGGGAGCTGTTTTTT
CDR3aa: CSVSPHTGGKAGELFF

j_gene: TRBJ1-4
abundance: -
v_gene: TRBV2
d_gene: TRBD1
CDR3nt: TGTGCCAGCAGACCCCAGACAGGGGGCGAACCGAAACTGTTTTTT
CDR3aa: CASRPQTGGEPKLFF

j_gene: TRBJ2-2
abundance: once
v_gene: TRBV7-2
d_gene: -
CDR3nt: TGTGCCAGCAGCTTACGTTTGGGGCGGACCGGGGAGCTGTTTTTT
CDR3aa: CASSLRLGRTGELFF

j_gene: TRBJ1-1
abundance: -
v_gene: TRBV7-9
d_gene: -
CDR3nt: TGTGCCAGCAGCTTCCTCCTAGGTGATGAAGCTTTCTTT
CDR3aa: CASSFLLGDEAFF

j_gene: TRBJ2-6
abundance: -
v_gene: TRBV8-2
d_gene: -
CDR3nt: TGTGGCAGAGATCGTAACACAAAGTCGGGCCAACGTCTGACTTTC
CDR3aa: CGRDRNTKSGQRLTF

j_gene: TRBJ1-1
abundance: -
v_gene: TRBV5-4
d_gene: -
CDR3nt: TGTGCCAGCAGCTTGGTAGAGGTGAACACTGAAGCTTTCTTT
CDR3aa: CASSLVEVNTEAFF

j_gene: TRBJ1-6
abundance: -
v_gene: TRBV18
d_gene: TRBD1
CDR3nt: TGTGCCAGCTCACCAGACAGGGCGGCCGGGGGTTCACCCCTCCACTTT
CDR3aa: CASSPDRAAGGSPLHF

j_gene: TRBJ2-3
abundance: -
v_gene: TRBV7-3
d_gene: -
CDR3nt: TGTGCCAGCAGCCAAGCGGGCGGGGCGAGCACAGATACGCAGTATTTT
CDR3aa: CASSQAGGASTDTQYF

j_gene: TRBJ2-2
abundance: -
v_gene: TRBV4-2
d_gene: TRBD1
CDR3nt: TGTGCCAGCAGCCCCACGACTCAGGGGGCCATGGACACCGGGGAGCTGTTTTTT
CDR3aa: CASSPTTQGAMDTGELFF

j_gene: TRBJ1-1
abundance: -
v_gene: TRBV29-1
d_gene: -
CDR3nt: TGCAGCGTTTCTGGACATATGGGCACTGAAGCTTTCTTT
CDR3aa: CSVSGHMGTEAFF

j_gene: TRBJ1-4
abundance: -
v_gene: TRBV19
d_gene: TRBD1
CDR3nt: TGTGCCAGTAGCCCCGGTCGACAGGGTTGGGAAAAACTGTTTTTT
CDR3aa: CASSPGRQGWEKLFF

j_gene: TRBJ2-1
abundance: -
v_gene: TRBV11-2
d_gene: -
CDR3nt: TGTGCCAGCAGCCATATAACAAAAGGGGTTGAGCAGTTCTTC
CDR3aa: CASSHITKGVEQFF

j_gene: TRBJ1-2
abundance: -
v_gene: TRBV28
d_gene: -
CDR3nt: TGTGCCAGCAGTTTGAGTGACTATGGCTACACCTTC
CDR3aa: CASSLSDYGYTF